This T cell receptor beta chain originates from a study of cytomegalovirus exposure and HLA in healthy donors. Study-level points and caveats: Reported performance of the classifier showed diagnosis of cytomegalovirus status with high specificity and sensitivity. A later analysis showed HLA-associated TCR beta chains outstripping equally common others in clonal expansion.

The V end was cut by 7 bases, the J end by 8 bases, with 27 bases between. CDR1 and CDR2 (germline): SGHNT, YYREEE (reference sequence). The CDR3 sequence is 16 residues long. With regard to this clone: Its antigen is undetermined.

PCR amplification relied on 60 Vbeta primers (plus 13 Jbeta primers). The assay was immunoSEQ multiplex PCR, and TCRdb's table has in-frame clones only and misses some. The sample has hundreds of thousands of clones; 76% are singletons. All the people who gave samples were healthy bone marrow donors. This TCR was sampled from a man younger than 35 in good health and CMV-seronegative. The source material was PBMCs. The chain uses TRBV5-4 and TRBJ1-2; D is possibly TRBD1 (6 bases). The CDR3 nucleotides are TGTGCCAGCGGCCACGCGAAGGACAGAAATACCTGGGGCTACACCTTC. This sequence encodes CASGHAKDRNTWGYTF. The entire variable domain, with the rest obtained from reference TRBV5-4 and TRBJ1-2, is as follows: ETGVTQSPTHLIKTRGQQVTLRCSSQSGHNTVSWYQQALGQGPQFIFQYYREEENGRGNFPPRFSGLQFPNYSSELNVNALELDDSALYLCASGHAKDRNTWGYTFGSGTRLTVV.